The clone carrying this T cell receptor beta chain was recorded a few times. Its antigen is not known. The data derive from a study of T cell repertoires in cytomegalovirus infection. Study summary: Based on public TCR beta signatures, there were indications of CMV infection and of a matching HLA type.

TCRdb passed the reads through MiXCR, listing each CDR3 protein once. The repertoire holds roughly 920,000 distinct CDR3 sequences, with 31% as singletons. Germline CDR1 MNHNS, CDR2 SASEGT. The length of the CDR3 is 14 residues. Between the trimmed V and J ends, which lost 4 bases and 0 bases, there was a span of 10 bases. The rearrangement links TRBV6-1 to TRBJ2-7, with a weak D call TRBD2 (6 bases). The TCR sequence derives from a human donor in good health (CMV status not recorded). Some clones in this sample may be carry-over from other donors' samples. The sample consisted of cultured CD8+ T cells from PBMCs, taken from culture after CMV antigen stimulation. The CDR3 DNA follows: TGTGCCAGCAGTGTTGACGGGAGCTCCTACGAGCAGTACTTC. Protein: CASSVDGSSYEQYF.